This record concerns one T cell receptor (beta chain) sequence. What it recognizes is unknown. Germline V CDR1 and CDR2: MNHNY, SVGAGI (reference sequence). CDR3 length: 15 amino acids. V lost 7 bases to trimming and J lost 8 bases; unmatched junction nucleotides: 11. The data derive from a study of shared clonotypes between healthy human individuals. At the level of the study: The study used three CD4 naive, three CD4 memory, two CD8 naive and one CD8 memory plate per donor. The study, taken as a whole, reports: Non-shared clonotypes showed lower generation probabilities than clonotypes common to all four donors. The rarefaction results pointed to incomplete sorted-subset sequencing despite large depth.

The data were produced by immunoSEQ multiplex PCR, yet TCRdb's version contains in-frame clones alone and is incomplete. This table has over a million clones, approximately 80% appearing once. J is TRBJ2-1 and V is TRBV6-6; 10 nucleotides match TRBD2. The TCR was taken from a man between 18 and 35 years old in good health. Some clones in this sample may be carry-over from other donors' samples. Sequenced material: memory CD4+ T cells from PBMCs. The subset here: CD45RA-negative fraction. The CDR3 region is CASTPTGTSVDEQFF. DNA for the CDR3: TGTGCCAGCACTCCAACCGGGACTAGCGTCGATGAGCAGTTCTTC.